What follows are 17 T cell receptor beta chains derived from one specimen sequenced in a study of CD8 T cells in Susac syndrome. RNA, at about 0.45 to 1 ug, was reverse transcribed with random hexamers. In TCRdb, the immunoSEQ multiplex PCR reads were re-called with MiXCR into one record per CDR3 protein. The sample shows under 200,000 distinct CDR3 sequences, around 95% of them seen only once. The source material was CD4+ T cells from PBMCs. These receptors all come from a human donor with Susac syndrome.

The chain combines TRBV30 with TRBJ2-1; 8 nucleotides match TRBD2. V dropped 0 bases and J dropped 3; count of bases not matched to a gene: 1. The CDR3 runs to 14 residues. Germline V gives CDR1 GTSNPN, CDR2 SVGIG (reference sequence). CDR3 in amino acids: CAWSVLADYNEQFF. The CDR3 coding sequence is TGTGCCTGGAGTGTACTAGCGGACTACAATGAGCAGTTCTTC. The variable domain in full, with the rest retrieved from reference TRBV30 and TRBJ2-1, is SQTIHQWPATLVQPVGSPLSLECTVEGTSNPNLYWYRQAAGRGLQLLFYSVGIGQISSEVPQNLSASRPQDRQFILSSKKLLLSDSGFYLCAWSVLADYNEQFFGPGTRLTVL.

J is TRBJ1-2 and V is TRBV12-3 or TRBV12-4, with 10 bases matching TRBD1. V lost 3 bases to trimming and J lost 8 bases; unmatched junction nucleotides: 6. This CDR3 region has 14 residues. CDR3 coding DNA: TGTGCCAGCAGTTTTGGGACAGGGGATGGAGGCTACACCTTC. It codes for CASSFGTGDGGYTF.

J is TRBJ2-3 and V is TRBV5-1; either TRBD1 or TRBD2 may fit D (6 bases each). The CDR3 is 16 amino acids. Per germline, CDR1 SGHRS and CDR2 YFSETQ. The ends were cut back, 4 bases at V and 2 bases at J, with 17 bases in the middle. The CDR3 coding sequence is TGCGCCAGCAGCCCGAGAGGGGGGCTGGACACAGATACGCAGTATTTT. Residues: CASSPRGGLDTDTQYF. The whole variable domain, remainder taken from reference TRBV5-1 and TRBJ2-3, is KAGVTQTPRYLIKTRGQQVTLSCSPISGHRSVSWYQQTPGQGLQFLFEYFSETQRNKGNFPGRFSGRQFSNSRSEMNVSTLELGDSALYLCASSPRGGLDTDTQYFGPGTRLTVL.

The V gene is TRBV20-1, the J gene TRBJ1-1, with D perhaps matching TRBD1 (5 bases). In germline, CDR1 is DFQATT, CDR2 SNEGSKA (reference sequence). With 1 base removed from V and 11 bases from J, the gap between germline ends came to 14 bases. The CDR3 is 12 amino acids. The CDR3 region is CSARGGAGMAFF. The DNA for the CDR3 is TGCAGTGCTAGAGGAGGGGCGGGTATGGCTTTCTTT.

V usage is TRBV29-1 and J usage is TRBJ1-4; D unclear. V was trimmed by 7 bases and J by 8 bases, leaving 11 bases between them. The CDR3 is made up of 11 amino acids. Germline lookup yields CDR1 SQVTM and CDR2 ANQGSEA. The CDR3 region is CSALGGEKLFF. CDR3 in DNA: TGCAGCGCCCTCGGAGGGGAAAAACTGTTTTTT. Filled out from reference TRBV29-1 and TRBJ1-4, the complete variable domain reads SAVISQKPSRDICQRGTSLTIQCQVDSQVTMMFWYRQQPGQSLTLIATANQGSEATYESGFVIDKFPISRPNLTFSTLTVSNMSPEDSSIYLCSALGGEKLFFGSGTQLSVL.

This rearrangement joins TRBV20-1 to TRBJ2-1; 14 bases align to TRBD2. This CDR3 has 18 residues. Germline V gives CDR1 DFQATT, CDR2 SNEGSKA (reference sequence). Trimming cost V 1 base and J 0 bases; bases outside gene matches: 5. CDR3 DNA sequence: TGCAGTGCTAGAGGACTAGCGGGGGGGCTTCCCTCCTACAATGAGCAGTTCTTC. Protein sequence: CSARGLAGGLPSYNEQFF.

This chain links TRBV5-4 with TRBJ1-2; TRBD1 matches at 9 bases. This CDR3 comprises 16 residues. The V segment lost 3 bases and the J segment 4 bases; nucleotides outside the gene matches: 10. Looked up from germline, CDR1 is SGHNT and CDR2 is YYREEE (reference sequence). For the CDR3, the DNA is TGTGCCAGCAGCTCAGTCCCCGGACAGGGGACCTATGGCTACACCTTC. Amino acid sequence: CASSSVPGQGTYGYTF.

V gene TRBV7-2 combines with J gene TRBJ2-1; D not resolved. Trimming took off 5 bases at V and 0 bases at J, with 11 bases between the two ends. The length of the CDR3 is 15 residues. Germline CDR1 is SGHTA and CDR2 is FQGNSA. The CDR3 DNA reads TGTGCCAGCAGCCCCCGAAGGAGCTCCTACAATGAGCAGTTCTTC. Translated: CASSPRRSSYNEQFF.

This clonotype is a singleton in its sample. This chain connects TRBV9 to TRBJ2-1, with 8 bases matching TRBD1. The CDR3 covers 17 residues. J lost 5 bases, V lost 0 bases, and 10 bases had no gene match. CDR1 and CDR2 from the germline V gene are SGDLS and YYNGEE. CDR3: CASSVETDRETHNEQFF. CDR3 DNA: TGTGCCAGCAGCGTAGAAACGGACAGGGAGACCCACAATGAGCAGTTCTTC.

J is TRBJ1-2 and V is TRBV6-2 or TRBV6-3; perhaps TRBD1 as D (5 bases). Germline assignment: CDR1 MNHEY and CDR2 SVGEGT. The CDR3 loop spans 14 amino acids. The V end lost 7 bases, the J end lost 4 bases, and 16 bases lay between the germline ends. As DNA, the CDR3 is TGTGCCAGCACCGAGTCCACAGGCATCTATGGCTACACCTTC. Protein: CASTESTGIYGYTF.

CDR3 coding DNA: TGTGCCTGGAGTGTATTCTCTGGAAACACCATATATTTT. Residues: CAWSVFSGNTIYF. The chain employs TRBV30 and TRBJ1-3, with no clear D. There are 13 residues in the CDR3. Trimming shortened V by 0 bases and J by 0 bases, and 3 bases separated the two germline ends. Per germline, CDR1 GTSNPN and CDR2 SVGIG (reference sequence).

The chain employs TRBV7-9 and TRBJ1-5; perhaps TRBD1 as D (5 bases). Germline V CDR1 and CDR2: SEHNR, FQNEAQ (reference sequence). CDR3 length: 13 residues. V was pared by 1 base and J by 4 bases, with 5 bases between. CDR3 amino acids: CASSLGQNQPQHF. DNA of the CDR3: TGTGCCAGCAGCTTAGGACAGAATCAGCCCCAGCATTTT. Together with reference TRBV7-9 and TRBJ1-5, the CDR3 gives the full variable domain: DTGVSQNPRHKITKRGQNVTFRCDPISEHNRLYWYRQTLGQGPEFLTYFQNEAQLEKSRLLSDRFSAERPKGSFSTLEIQRTEQGDSAMYLCASSLGQNQPQHFGDGTRLSIL.

This clonotype was seen only once. One junction end does not reproduce the germline sequence, and a read error may be involved. This chain connects TRBV2 to TRBJ2-7; perhaps D is TRBD1 or TRBD2 (5 bases each). Per germline, CDR1 SNHLY and CDR2 FYNNEI. The CDR3 consists of 14 residues. CDR3 loop: CASSGEAVGWTSFF. CDR3 in DNA: TGTGCCAGCAGTGGGGAAGCGGTGGGGTGGACATCCTTCTTC.

The V and J genes are TRBV30 and TRBJ2-1, with 9 bases identical to TRBD1. V dropped 3 bases and J dropped 9; count of bases not matched to a gene: 9. The CDR3 is made up of 14 amino acids. Germline V lookup: CDR1 GTSNPN, CDR2 SVGIG (reference sequence). DNA for the CDR3: TGTGCCTGGAGCGCGGACAGGGGAAAGGGTGAGCAGTTCTTC. Translated: CAWSADRGKGEQFF.

The chain is built from TRBV28 and TRBJ2-7, with D possibly TRBD1 on 6 matching bases. This CDR3 region has 12 residues. Germline V gene lookup returns CDR1 MDHEN and CDR2 SYDVKM. Trimming left V 3 bases short and J 6 bases short, with 9 bases between. The CDR3 here is CASSFRGGEQYF. In nucleotides, the CDR3 is TGTGCCAGCAGTTTCCGAGGGGGCGAGCAGTACTTC.

The J gene is TRBJ1-2, the V gene TRBV27, with 11 bases matching TRBD1. The V gene end was trimmed by 5 bases and the J gene end by 3 bases; junction bases not matched to a gene: 2. There are 14 residues in the CDR3. Germline V CDR1 and CDR2: MNHEY, SMNVEV (reference sequence). For the CDR3, the DNA is TGTGCCAGCAGTAGGACAGGGGGCCACTATGGCTACACCTTC. The encoded protein is CASSRTGGHYGYTF.

This chain links TRBV12-3 or TRBV12-4 with TRBJ1-5; TRBD1 agrees at 9 bases. This CDR3 is built from 14 residues. V shed 7 bases, J shed 2 bases, and the junction held 3 bases outside the gene matches. The CDR3 is CASTRTGGNQPQHF. The CDR3 nucleotides read TGTGCCAGCACGCGGACAGGGGGCAATCAGCCCCAGCATTTT.